This entry features one T cell receptor beta chain sequence. Its antigen is currently unknown. These data belong to a study of T cell repertoires in aging, cancer and after chemotherapy. Study as a whole: Pre- and post-chemotherapy samples were paired from chronic lymphocytic leukemia patients treated with fludarabine- or bendamustine-based regimens.

This CDR3 is 17 amino acids long. CDR1 is SEHNR, CDR2 FQNEAQ, per germline (reference sequence). V dropped 6 bases and J dropped 0 bases, with 18 bases sitting between them. Findings of the study overall: Thymic emigration or peripheral T cell expansion may be impaired by lymphoid organ infiltration in hematological cancer.

Rearranged V-D-J TRB sequences were amplified with a mixed TRB-A/B primer pool. In TCRdb, the multiplex PCR reads were re-called with MiXCR into one record per CDR3 protein. Here the sample spans approximately 1,200 distinct CDR3 sequences, about 29% being singletons. Amplification of TCR beta used genomic DNA extracted from peripheral blood. The sequenced sample consisted of blood. The rearrangement links TRBV7-9 to TRBJ1-3; D may be TRBD1 (5 bases). This receptor was obtained from a human donor with a blood cancer. CDR3 nucleotide sequence: TGTGCCAGCAGTCCAGTCGGGGCGCGGATCTCTGGAAACACCATATATTTT. Residues: CASSPVGARISGNTIYF.